Listed below are T cell receptor beta chains from one sample, sequenced in a study of T-cell reconstitution after alpha-beta-depleted transplantation in children. TCRdb reanalysed the PCR reads using MiXCR and keeps one entry per CDR3 protein. The data show some 250,000 distinct CDR3 sequences, about 12% seen once. Sequenced material: PBMCs from the stem cell graft donor, taken from the stem cell graft. These receptors came from a human donor who donated a stem cell graft to a child with acute lymphoblastic leukemia. The CDR3 runs from the conserved cysteine through the conserved F or W. Each record gives: J gene, V gene, CDR3 protein.

TRBJ1-1,TRBV9,CASSVGGGGTEAFF
TRBJ1-5,TRBV12-3/TRBV12-4,CASSSSTGEWGHQPQHF
TRBJ2-1,TRBV3-1,CASSPGLAGDEQFF
TRBJ2-2,TRBV4-2,CASSQEAGNTGELFF
TRBJ2-1,TRBV29-1,CSVEDGRVAGEGYEQFF
TRBJ2-2,TRBV24-1,CATSDLGTDRGPRGELFF
TRBJ2-5,TRBV12-3/TRBV12-4,CASSLSAGPGTQYF
TRBJ1-1,TRBV19,CASSNTFRGVDTEAFF
TRBJ2-3,TRBV19,CASTLAGGTDTQYF
TRBJ1-1,TRBV29-1,CSAGQMNTEAFF
TRBJ2-7,TRBV5-1,CASSSAIYEQYF
TRBJ2-1,TRBV6-5,CASSYSELRVGYNEQFF
TRBJ2-4,TRBV20-1,CSATGGGNIQYF
TRBJ2-1,TRBV11-2,CASQGEGPDEQFF
TRBJ2-7,TRBV29-1,CSVPGTSGNPYEQYF
TRBJ2-7,TRBV7-9,CASTTSWRTGAYEQYF
TRBJ2-3,TRBV7-6,CASSVGTSGRVVADTQYF
TRBJ1-4,TRBV12-3/TRBV12-4,CASSQTGTGVEKLFF
TRBJ2-3,TRBV29-1,CSSRGVEDTQYF
TRBJ1-2,TRBV6-5,CASRRDTSYTF
TRBJ1-1,TRBV27,CASPVLGRIPDKYVNTEAFF
TRBJ2-3,TRBV7-2,CASSTYRGHRDTQYF
TRBJ2-7,TRBV20-1,CSARGEATYEQYF
TRBJ1-3,TRBV29-1,CSVPDAGNTIYF
TRBJ2-1,TRBV2,CASRTSGVTNEQFF
TRBJ2-5,TRBV10-3,CAISGDNQETQYF
TRBJ2-2,TRBV7-9,CASSRTSGLNTGELFF
TRBJ1-1,TRBV6-5,CASSYYGGVRETWAFF
TRBJ1-1,TRBV30,CAWPSRTATIEAFF
TRBJ1-2,TRBV9,CASSKQGGTGAYGYTF
TRBJ2-7,TRBV9,CASSVGQTGGRDEQYF
TRBJ2-2,TRBV24-1,CATSDLPPTGGGELFF
TRBJ2-1,TRBV7-9,CASSSGVKNEQFF
TRBJ2-6,TRBV15,CATGRGAGANVLTF
TRBJ2-6,TRBV30,CAWSGVLSSGANVLTF
TRBJ2-4,TRBV7-2,CASSLDRAVTKNIQYF
TRBJ1-3,TRBV4-3,CASSQQGGPYENTIYF
TRBJ2-3,TRBV3-1,CASSQDPGMPDTQYF
TRBJ2-7,TRBV27,CASSLLPDGGGEQYF
TRBJ2-4,TRBV20-1,CSARSSVLAKNIQYF
TRBJ2-1,TRBV20-1,CSASGRQRYNEQFF
TRBJ2-7,TRBV7-6,CASSKTSGSEQYF
TRBJ2-7,TRBV10-2,CASSESTSSYEQYF
TRBJ1-1,TRBV6-2/TRBV6-3,CASYSGGWTEAFF
TRBJ2-3,TRBV6-5,CASTSRATGLDTQYF
TRBJ2-3,TRBV29-1,CSVENPNGTDTQYF
TRBJ1-5,TRBV7-2,CASSLFGDSNQPQHF
TRBJ2-7,TRBV20-1,CSARPGSYEQYF
TRBJ2-7,TRBV20-1,CSARDYEQYF
TRBJ1-2,TRBV5-1,CASSFDRYGYTF
TRBJ1-1,TRBV7-9,CASSLGGGTNTEAFF
TRBJ2-1,TRBV11-3,CASSLHGKEADEQFF
TRBJ2-1,TRBV5-6,CASSSGTAIAYNEQFF
TRBJ1-5,TRBV27,CASASGAQSQHF
TRBJ1-6,TRBV20-1,CSAFPDRFGSPLHF
TRBJ1-5,TRBV5-1,CASSLEGKRNQPQHF
TRBJ1-1,TRBV24-1,CATSDGRKGNTEAFF
TRBJ1-1,TRBV20-1,CSARDRSMNTEAFF
TRBJ1-2,TRBV4-2,CASSQDGSQGYGYTF